This T cell receptor (beta chain) was sequenced for a study of blood T cell repertoires in COVID-19. Study summary: Whether acute or convalescent, the COVID-19 samples came from the United States, Italy and Spain. The cDNA or gDNA used as material had been derived from T cells, B-cell-depleted T cells, or PBMCs.

Source study methods: Estimates of nucleated cell counts were drawn from the amplification of reference gene primers. Profiled with immunoSEQ multiplex PCR; TCRdb holds only in-frame clones, not every one. Clonal size and the V and J genes are those of that table, whereas D and trimming came from the DNA. The table lists roughly 200,000 clones, around 87% of them singletons, with approximately 2.9% in the top ten. Germline loops: CDR1 PRHDT, CDR2 FYEKMQ (reference sequence). V gave up 5 bases and J gave up 2 bases; unmatched junction bases: 3. The CDR3 runs to 15 residues. This sequence was found in a man in his 60s with acute or convalescent COVID-19. The rearrangement links TRBV13 to TRBJ2-7; 13 bases agree with TRBD2. The sample taken for sequencing was peripheral blood. CDR3 amino acids: CASSPGTSGTYEQYF. Here the CDR3 DNA reads TGTGCCAGCAGCCCCGGGACTAGCGGGACCTACGAGCAGTACTTC.